This T cell receptor beta chain was captured by sequencing in a study of tumor-infiltrating lymphocytes in primary liver carcinoma. For the study at large: With diameters of about 4 to 11 cm, tumors were stage T1-T3 N0M0.

The CDR3 totals 13 residues. The V gene's germline CDR1 is DFQATT and CDR2 SNEGSKA (reference sequence). The V end lost 8 bases, the J end lost 2 bases, and 14 bases lay between the germline ends. The sample holds a few counts of this clonotype. Bulk tissue was left unsorted, and RNA and DNA were co-extracted from about 20-30 mg of it. Those patients suffered from chronic HBV infection and were treatment-naive. TCR beta cDNA was reverse-transcribed from about 500 ng of total RNA. The reaction used a constant-region primer and ProtoScript II reverse transcriptase. Three nested multiplex PCR rounds, a slightly modified ARM-PCR, produced the libraries for TCR beta. Primers for the first two PCR rounds were TRBV1-TRBV30 forward primers and a C-beta reverse primer (10 cycles per round). TCRdb used MiXCR to reprocess the multiplex PCR reads, holding one entry per CDR3 protein. Counted here are tens of thousands of distinct CDR3 sequences, 73% occurring once; the ten biggest clones make up about a fifth.

The specimen was liver tumor tissue from sampling region 2. Subset of the sample: tumor region T2, inferior pole. The TCR comes from a middle-aged man with primary liver carcinoma and hepatitis B virus infection. V gene TRBV20-1 combines with J gene TRBJ2-3; D unresolved. CDR3 in amino acids: CSPKDPSTDTQYF. The CDR3 region has the DNA TGCAGTCCTAAGGACCCCTCCACAGATACGCAGTATTTT.